One and the same sample provided the 21 T cell receptor beta chains below, sequenced in a study of Graves' ophthalmopathy and Graves' hyperthyroidism. TCR beta CDR3 amplification used RNA transcripts. The library came from an HTBI-primed first-round RT-PCR and a second-round multiplex PCR. TCRdb analysed the multiplex PCR reads with MiXCR anew, one entry per CDR3 protein. The sample shows hundreds of thousands of distinct CDR3 sequences, 20% to 25% of them seen only once. Specimen: peripheral blood. These receptors were taken from a woman aged 18-30 years with stable Graves' hyperthyroidism. Some clones in this sample may be carry-over from other donors' samples.

The chain carries TRBV12-3 or TRBV12-4 and TRBJ1-5, with D tentatively TRBD1 (5 bases). The CDR3 runs to 14 residues. The germline V and J ends were trimmed by 7 bases and 0 bases, with 10 bases remaining between them. The CDR3 coding sequence is TGTGCCAGCACAGGGACTTATAGCAATCAGCCCCAGCATTTT. It specifies CASTGTYSNQPQHF.

This sequence joins TRBV12-3 or TRBV12-4 and TRBJ1-1; D gene ambiguous. V shed 10 bases and J shed 4 bases, with 19 bases lying between them. CDR3 length: 14 residues. DNA of the CDR3: TGTGCCACTTACCCCCCGGGGAAGGGCACTGAAGCTTTCTTT. Translation: CATYPPGKGTEAFF.

In this sample, this clonotype turned up many times. This chain connects TRBV5-6 to TRBJ2-5; 7 bases fit TRBD1. CDR1 and CDR2 (germline): SGHDT, YYEEEE. This CDR3 spans 15 amino acids. V was clipped by 3 bases and J by 2 bases; unmatched bases: 7. The CDR3 DNA reads TGTGCCAGCAGCTCGACAGGGTTGGTTCAAGAGACCCAGTACTTC. Translation gives CASSSTGLVQETQYF.

In this sample, this clonotype turned up many times. This chain links TRBV7-2 with TRBJ1-6; D not resolved. Per the germline V gene, CDR1 is SGHTA and CDR2 is FQGNSA. Trimming left V 5 bases short and J 7 bases short, with 9 bases between. The CDR3 length is 13 residues. The chain's CDR3 is CASSPIPNSPLHF. The CDR3 region has the DNA TGTGCCAGCAGCCCAATCCCAAATTCACCCCTCCACTTT.

This clonotype was recorded many times. This chain links TRBV27 with TRBJ1-5, with D possibly TRBD1 on 5 matching bases. V gave up 4 bases and J gave up 5 bases, with 15 bases separating them. Germline values: CDR1 MNHEY, CDR2 SMNVEV (reference sequence). The CDR3 runs to 15 residues. CDR3 loop: CASSSRRGLDQPQHF. The DNA for the CDR3 is TGTGCCAGCAGTTCCCGAAGGGGTCTGGATCAGCCCCAGCATTTT.

This clonotype was counted ten times or more. The rearrangement joins TRBV6-4 to TRBJ1-1; D call uncertain. V was pared by 3 bases and J by 4 bases, with 12 bases between. Germline V lookup: CDR1 MRHNA, CDR2 SNTAGT. The CDR3 extends over 14 amino acids. The CDR3 DNA sequence: TGTGCCAGCAGTGAGGAGAGCTCCGGCACTGAAGCTTTCTTT. Protein product: CASSEESSGTEAFF.

This clonotype was detected ten times or more. This chain joins TRBV12-3 or TRBV12-4 and TRBJ2-7, with D perhaps TRBD1 or TRBD2 (5 bases each). The CDR3 is made up of 14 amino acids. The V and J ends lost 2 bases and 4 bases respectively, with 12 bases between them. The chain's CDR3 is CASSLSGPLYEQYF. The CDR3 nucleotides are TGTGCCAGCAGTTTATCGGGACCCCTTTACGAGCAGTACTTC.

Ten or more counts support this clonotype. The CDR3 is CAWSGGVGGYTF. The CDR3 DNA follows: TGTGCCTGGAGTGGTGGCGTCGGCGGCTACACCTTC. The chain combines TRBV30 with TRBJ1-2; D ambiguous. The germline V and J ends were trimmed by 1 base and 8 bases, with 11 bases remaining between them. Looked up from germline, CDR1 is GTSNPN and CDR2 is SVGIG (reference sequence). The CDR3 contains 12 residues.

Ten or more counts support this clonotype. The rearrangement links TRBV19 to TRBJ2-3, with TRBD2 matching over 11 bases. The CDR3 runs to 16 residues. CDR1 is LNHDA and CDR2 is SQIVND in the germline V gene (reference sequence). J was trimmed by 5 bases and V by 0 bases; bases with no gene match: 4. The CDR3 sequence is CASSIDRTSGRDTQYF. The CDR3 nucleotides are TGTGCCAGTAGTATAGATCGAACTAGCGGGAGAGATACGCAGTATTTT.

This clonotype was seen many times. The chain couples TRBV12-3 or TRBV12-4 to TRBJ1-4; D not resolved. Trimming removed 3 bases at V and 7 bases at J, with 12 bases between. There are 14 residues in the CDR3. CDR3 loop: CASSLYSSPEKLFF. The DNA for the CDR3 is TGTGCCAGCAGTTTGTACAGCTCCCCTGAAAAACTGTTTTTT.

This clonotype has ten or more counts. V is TRBV20-1 and J is TRBJ2-4; a possible D gene is TRBD2 (6 bases). Germline CDR1 DFQATT, CDR2 SNEGSKA (reference sequence). This CDR3 is built from 16 residues. Trimming left V 0 bases short and J 0 bases short, with 12 bases between. Written as DNA, the CDR3 is TGCAGTGCTAGAGACCCGGGAGTTGGAGCCAAAAACATTCAGTACTTC. Translation: CSARDPGVGAKNIQYF.

This clonotype has ten or more counts. At one boundary the junction diverges from the germline segment, which might be a read error. The chain is built from TRBV6-5 and TRBJ2-5, with unresolved D. Germline V gene data show CDR1 as MNHEY and CDR2 as SVGAGI. This CDR3 has 15 amino acids. CDR3 loop: CAGSYPPGYQETQYF. The CDR3 nucleotides read TGTGCCGGCAGTTACCCCCCGGGTTACCAAGAGACCCAGTACTTC.

Concerning this clonotype itself: This may be a read error: a much more frequent sequence differs by one nucleotide. CDR3 DNA sequence: TGTGCCAGCTCCCACCGAACCGACTTGAACGAGCAGTACGTC. Protein product: CASSHRTDLNEQYV. V gene TRBV18 combines with J gene TRBJ2-7; D is undetermined. Trimming took off 6 bases at V and 5 bases at J, with 17 bases between the two ends. This CDR3 comprises 14 residues. Germline V gene sequence: CDR1 KGHSH, CDR2 LQKENI.

This clonotype was seen at least ten times. The CDR3, as DNA: TGTGCCAGCAGTTCCCCTTCCCGGGAGCCCTACGAGCAGTACTTC. It encodes CASSSPSREPYEQYF. The chain links TRBV6-2 or TRBV6-3 to TRBJ2-7; D may be TRBD2 (6 bases). The germline gives CDR1 MNHEY, CDR2 SVGEGT. V lost 4 bases and J 2 bases, leaving 15 bases between the germline ends. The CDR3 consists of 15 residues.

This clonotype was seen many times. This rearrangement joins TRBV20-1 to TRBJ2-5, with a tentative D call TRBD1 (6 bases). The CDR3 consists of 11 residues. Looked up from germline, CDR1 is DFQATT and CDR2 is SNEGSKA (reference sequence). The CDR3: CSGAGEETQYF. DNA for the CDR3: TGCTCTGGGGCAGGGGAAGAGACCCAGTACTTC.

This clonotype was detected ten times or more. V gene TRBV7-9 combines with J gene TRBJ1-6; 7 bases are shared with TRBD1. This CDR3 spans 15 amino acids. The germline CDR1 and CDR2 sequences are SEHNR and FQNEAQ (reference sequence). V lost 2 bases and J lost 7; bases outside the gene matches: 5. The CDR3 sequence: CASSLWGQQNSPLHF. Here the CDR3 DNA reads TGTGCCAGCAGCTTATGGGGACAGCAAAATTCACCCCTCCACTTT.

This clonotype was seen many times. The chain couples TRBV5-1 to TRBJ1-1; D is unresolved. Germline V lookup: CDR1 SGHRS, CDR2 YFSETQ. The ends were cut back, 0 bases at V and 1 base at J, with 13 bases in the middle. The CDR3 is made up of 16 amino acids. CDR3 sequence (DNA): TGCGCCAGCAGCTTGGCCGGCGGACTCTCGAACACTGAAGCTTTCTTT. Translation: CASSLAGGLSNTEAFF. Supplemented by reference TRBV5-1 and TRBJ1-1, the full variable domain reads KAGVTQTPRYLIKTRGQQVTLSCSPISGHRSVSWYQQTPGQGLQFLFEYFSETQRNKGNFPGRFSGRQFSNSRSEMNVSTLELGDSALYLCASSLAGGLSNTEAFFGQGTRLTVV.

This clonotype was counted at least ten times. The chain carries TRBV11-1 and TRBJ2-7; the D gene is possibly TRBD2 (6 bases). The CDR3 extends over 13 amino acids. Trimming pared 5 bases from V and 4 bases from J, leaving 12 bases between. CDR1 is SGHAT and CDR2 is FQDESV in the germline V gene (reference sequence). The CDR3, as DNA: TGTGCCAGCAGCCCGGGGGACTTATACGAGCAGTACTTC. Translated: CASSPGDLYEQYF.

This clonotype appeared many times. J is TRBJ1-2 and V is TRBV6-5; D is unresolved. The CDR3 runs to 13 residues. V lost 2 bases to trimming and J lost 8 bases, with 12 bases between them. Per the germline V gene, CDR1 is MNHEY and CDR2 is SVGAGI. CDR3 loop: CASSYPNSEGYTF. CDR3 nucleotide sequence: TGTGCCAGCAGTTACCCCAACTCGGAAGGCTACACCTTC.

At least ten counts were recorded for this clonotype. CDR3 bases: TGTGCCAGCAGCCTCGGGGGGGGTGTATATGGCTACACCTTC. This encodes CASSLGGGVYGYTF. The V gene is TRBV7-2, the J gene TRBJ1-2; possible D gene TRBD1, 5 bases. Trimming stripped 5 bases from V and 5 bases from J, with 15 bases between. The V gene's germline CDR1 is SGHTA and CDR2 FQGNSA. The CDR3 loop spans 14 amino acids.

At least ten counts were recorded for this clonotype. J is TRBJ2-5 and V is TRBV7-9; TRBD2 agrees at 8 bases. Trimming removed 5 bases from V and 5 bases from J; junction bases left unmatched: 13. The CDR3 is 16 amino acids. Germline V gene lookup returns CDR1 SEHNR and CDR2 FQNEAQ (reference sequence). The CDR3 protein is CASSQRWSAGDETQYF. CDR3 DNA: TGTGCCAGCAGCCAAAGGTGGTCAGCGGGGGATGAGACCCAGTACTTC.